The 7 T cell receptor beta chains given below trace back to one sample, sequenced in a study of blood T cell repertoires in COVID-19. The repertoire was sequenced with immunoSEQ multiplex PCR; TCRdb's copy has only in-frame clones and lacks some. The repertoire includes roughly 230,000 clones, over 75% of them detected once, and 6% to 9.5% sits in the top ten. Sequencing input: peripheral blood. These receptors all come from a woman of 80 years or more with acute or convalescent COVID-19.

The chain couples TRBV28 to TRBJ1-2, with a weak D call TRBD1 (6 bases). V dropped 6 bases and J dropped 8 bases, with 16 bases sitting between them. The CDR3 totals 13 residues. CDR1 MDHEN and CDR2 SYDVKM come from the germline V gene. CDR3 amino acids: CASSPGQSGGYTF. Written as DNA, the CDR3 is TGTGCCAGCAGCCCCGGACAGTCTGGGGGCTACACCTTC.

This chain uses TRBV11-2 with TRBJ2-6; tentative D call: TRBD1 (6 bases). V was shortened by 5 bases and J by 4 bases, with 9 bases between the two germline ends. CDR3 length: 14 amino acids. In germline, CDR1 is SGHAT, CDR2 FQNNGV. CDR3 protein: CASSRTGGANVLTF. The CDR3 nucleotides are TGTGCCAGCAGCCGTACAGGGGGGGCCAACGTCCTGACTTTC.

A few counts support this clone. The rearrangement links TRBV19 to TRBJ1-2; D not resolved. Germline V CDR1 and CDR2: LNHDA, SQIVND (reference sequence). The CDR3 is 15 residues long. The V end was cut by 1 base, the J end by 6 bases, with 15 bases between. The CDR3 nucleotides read TGTGCCAGTAGTATAGGTCGGGGAAGGAGGGATGGCTACACCTTC. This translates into CASSIGRGRRDGYTF.

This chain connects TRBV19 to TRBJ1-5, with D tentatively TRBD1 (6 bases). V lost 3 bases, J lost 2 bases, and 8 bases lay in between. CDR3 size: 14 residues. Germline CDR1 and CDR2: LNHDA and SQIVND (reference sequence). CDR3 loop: CASSMGHRNQPQHF. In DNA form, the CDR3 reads TGTGCCAGTAGTATGGGACACCGCAATCAGCCCCAGCATTTT.

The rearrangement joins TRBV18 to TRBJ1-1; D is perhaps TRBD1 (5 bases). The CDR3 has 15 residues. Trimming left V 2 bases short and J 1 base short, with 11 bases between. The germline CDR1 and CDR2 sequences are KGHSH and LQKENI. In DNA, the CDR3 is TGTGCCAGCTCACCAGGGCGGGACTGGAACACTGAAGCTTTCTTT. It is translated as CASSPGRDWNTEAFF.

CDR3 protein: CASSPPPRSSGGPDEQFF. CDR3 in DNA: TGTGCCAGCAGCCCGCCACCTCGTTCCAGCGGGGGCCCCGATGAGCAGTTCTTC. The chain has TRBV14 and TRBJ2-1; 8 nucleotides match TRBD2. V lost 4 bases and J lost 8; bases outside the gene matches: 19. From germline, CDR1 is SGHDN and CDR2 FVKESK. The CDR3 sequence is 18 residues long. Full variable domain (missing parts from reference TRBV14 and TRBJ2-1): EAGVTQFPSHSVIEKGQTVTLRCDPISGHDNLYWYRRVMGKEIKFLLHFVKESKQDESGMPNNRFLAERTGGTYSTLKVQPAELEDSGVYFCASSPPPRSSGGPDEQFFGPGTRLTVL.

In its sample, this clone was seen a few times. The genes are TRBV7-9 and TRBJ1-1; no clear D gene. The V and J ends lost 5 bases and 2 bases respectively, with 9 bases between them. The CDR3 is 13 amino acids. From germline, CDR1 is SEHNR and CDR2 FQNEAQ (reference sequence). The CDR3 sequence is CASSQQINTEAFF. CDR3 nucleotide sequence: TGTGCCAGCAGCCAACAGATAAACACTGAAGCTTTCTTT.